Given below is one T cell receptor beta chain in context. Original processing notes: Counts of nucleated cells, estimated from reference gene primer amplification, were obtained. This table comes from immunoSEQ multiplex PCR, and its TCRdb copy is limited to in-frame clones, with some not included. V and J calls and clone size come straight from that table; D and trimming were deduced from the DNA. The sample lists more than 45,000 clones, more than 75% occurring once. These data belong to a study of blood T cell repertoires in COVID-19. Seattle-derived patients entered the study during active infection and were followed longitudinally. The CDR3 is 17 residues long. Germline V CDR1 and CDR2: MGHRA, YSYEKL. Trimming left V 5 bases short and J 1 base short, with 20 bases between.

Input material: peripheral blood. The clonotype originates from a woman aged 60 to 75 with COVID-19, enrolled during active disease. This chain connects TRBV4-1 to TRBJ1-1, with TRBD1 as a possible D gene (5 bases). The DNA for the CDR3 is TGCGCCAGCAGCGCCGAACCGGCAGTAGACAGGAACACTGAAGCTTTCTTT. As protein: CASSAEPAVDRNTEAFF.